What follows are 16 T cell receptor beta chains derived from one specimen sequenced in a study of early T cells in non-severe SARS-CoV-2 infection. TCRdb reprocessed the 5' RACE reads with MiXCR, giving one entry per CDR3 protein. The sample carries some 57,000 distinct CDR3 sequences, roughly 10% recorded once. What was sequenced was whole blood. These receptors originate from an adult who was a healthcare worker with PCR-confirmed SARS-CoV-2 infection or an uninfected control (not recorded which).

This clonotype was detected a few times. The rearrangement joins TRBV10-3 to TRBJ1-1; no clear D. This CDR3 contains 12 residues. Germline CDR1 is ENHRY and CDR2 is SYGVKD. V lost 4 bases and J lost 4, with 7 bases in between. The CDR3 reads CAISGGITEAFF. CDR3 in DNA: TGTGCCATCAGTGGGGGTATCACTGAAGCTTTCTTT.

The genes are TRBV9 and TRBJ2-7; D tentatively fits TRBD1 or TRBD2 (5 bases each). There are 11 residues in the CDR3. CDR1 SGDLS and CDR2 YYNGEE come from the germline V gene. V was pared by 7 bases and J by 6 bases, with 11 bases between. This chain's CDR3 is CASGRGTEQYF. The CDR3 DNA follows: TGTGCCAGCGGACGAGGGACCGAGCAGTACTTC.

This clonotype was seen many times. The chain combines TRBV12-3 or TRBV12-4 with TRBJ1-1, with a weak D call TRBD1 (5 bases). V was pared by 3 bases and J by 4 bases, with 18 bases between. This CDR3 region has 16 residues. CDR3: CASSFLAPGAGTEAFF. CDR3 sequence (DNA): TGTGCCAGCAGTTTTTTAGCGCCTGGGGCCGGCACTGAAGCTTTCTTT.

This clonotype appeared many times. CDR3 sequence (DNA): TGTGCCAGTAGAAGGGGGGGACAGGCAGCCAATGAGCAGTTCTTC. This encodes CASRRGGQAANEQFF. The chain has TRBV6-2 or TRBV6-3 and TRBJ2-1, with a tentative D call TRBD1 (8 bases). With 9 bases removed from V and 6 bases from J, the gap between germline ends came to 21 bases. Germline V CDR1 and CDR2: MNHEY, SVGEGT. The CDR3 contains 15 residues.

This clonotype was detected ten times or more. At one boundary the junction diverges from the germline segment, which might be a read error. The V call is TRBV5-4, the J call TRBJ1-1; D perhaps matches TRBD1 (6 bases). CDR1 and CDR2 from the germline V gene are SGHNT and YYREEE (reference sequence). The CDR3 has 15 residues. This chain's CDR3 is CASSSPRQGWAEVFF. As DNA, the CDR3 is TGTGCCAGCAGCTCCCCTCGGCAGGGGTGGGCGGAAGTTTTCTTT.

The table lists this clonotype with many counts. The chain is built from TRBV7-9 and TRBJ1-2; D is undetermined. Per the germline V gene, CDR1 is SEHNR and CDR2 is FQNEAQ (reference sequence). The CDR3 contains 14 residues. Trimming removed 8 bases from V and 0 bases from J, with 13 bases in between. The CDR3 loop reads CASAEVGANYGYTF. Written as DNA, the CDR3 is TGTGCCAGCGCCGAAGTAGGAGCTAACTATGGCTACACCTTC.

This clonotype turned up a few times. V gene TRBV7-6 combines with J gene TRBJ1-6; no firm D call. The CDR3 runs to 12 residues. V lost 5 bases to trimming and J lost 2 bases, with 1 base between them. Germline assignment: CDR1 SGHVS and CDR2 FNYEAQ. The DNA of the CDR3 is TGTGCCAGCAGCACCTATAATTCACCCCTCCACTTT. Translation: CASSTYNSPLHF.

This clonotype appeared many times. The CDR3 here is CASNNPLRGNNQPQHF. CDR3 coding DNA: TGTGCCAGCAATAACCCCTTGCGGGGGAACAATCAGCCCCAGCATTTT. The rearrangement uses TRBV6-6 and TRBJ1-5, with a weak D call TRBD1 (5 bases). Germline loops: CDR1 MNHNY, CDR2 SVGAGI (reference sequence). The CDR3 has 16 residues. The V and J ends lost 7 bases and 3 bases respectively, with 19 bases between them.

This clonotype was counted ten times or more. The gene calls are TRBV20-1 and TRBJ1-3, with TRBD1 identical over 7 bases. The trim removed 3 bases at V and 10 bases at J, leaving 12 bases unmatched. CDR1 is DFQATT and CDR2 is SNEGSKA in the germline V gene (reference sequence). The CDR3 is 14 amino acids. CDR3 sequence: CSASRDSSTDTIYF. CDR3 coding DNA: TGCAGTGCTAGTCGGGACAGCTCAACAGATACCATATATTTT.

This clonotype appeared a few times. The genes are TRBV5-1 and TRBJ1-5; D not resolved. Trimming removed 2 bases from V and 5 bases from J, with 8 bases in between. The germline gives CDR1 SGHRS, CDR2 YFSETQ. This CDR3 is built from 13 residues. Written as DNA, the CDR3 is TGCGCCAGCAGCTTCGGAGGAGATCAGCCCCAGCATTTT. This sequence encodes CASSFGGDQPQHF.

This clonotype appeared many times. The chain combines TRBV6-5 with TRBJ1-1; D not resolved. V was trimmed by 4 bases and J by 8 bases, leaving 14 bases between them. Looked up from germline, CDR1 is MNHEY and CDR2 is SVGAGI. There are 13 residues in the CDR3. The CDR3 loop is CASSSWGIEEAFF. DNA for the CDR3: TGTGCCAGCAGTTCATGGGGTATTGAGGAAGCTTTCTTT.

This clonotype came up many times. CDR3 protein: CASSDGPLGGFSSEQYF. CDR3 DNA sequence: TGTGCCAGCAGCGATGGACCTTTAGGGGGGTTTTCGAGCGAGCAGTACTTC. The chain uses TRBV7-9 and TRBJ2-7; D assignment may be TRBD1 or TRBD2 (6 bases each). The CDR3 runs 17 residues. The germline gives CDR1 SEHNR, CDR2 FQNEAQ (reference sequence). The ends were cut back, 5 bases at V and 6 bases at J, with 26 bases in the middle.

There are a few counts of this clonotype. The chain links TRBV19 to TRBJ1-5, with D tentatively TRBD1 (6 bases). Trimming pared 7 bases from V and 8 bases from J, leaving 18 bases between. Looked up from germline, CDR1 is LNHDA and CDR2 is SQIVND (reference sequence). The CDR3 sequence is 14 residues long. The CDR3 spells CASNSPGTLKPQHF. Written as DNA, the CDR3 is TGTGCCAGTAACTCACCTGGGACATTAAAGCCCCAGCATTTT.

The chain joins TRBV27 to TRBJ2-7, with no clear D. CDR3 size: 13 residues. Trimming took 1 base from V and 5 from J, leaving 9 bases between them. Germline CDR1 is MNHEY and CDR2 is SMNVEV (reference sequence). The CDR3 nucleotides read TGTGCCAGCAGTTTATTTGGGGTAAACGAGCAGTACTTC. This encodes CASSLFGVNEQYF.

This clonotype was counted ten times or more. The V and J genes are TRBV19 and TRBJ1-3, with D unresolved. Germline assignment: CDR1 LNHDA and CDR2 SQIVND (reference sequence). The CDR3 covers 14 residues. The V gene lost 5 bases and the J gene lost 0 bases, with 8 bases spanning the gap. CDR3 bases: TGTGCCAGTAGTGAAGTGAACTCTGGAAACACCATATATTTT. Its translation is CASSEVNSGNTIYF. Based on the CDR3 plus reference TRBV19 and TRBJ1-3, the full variable domain is DGGITQSPKYLFRKEGQNVTLSCEQNLNHDAMYWYRQDPGQGLRLIYYSQIVNDFQKGDIAEGYSVSREKKESFPLTVTSAQKNPTAFYLCASSEVNSGNTIYFGEGSWLTVV.

This clonotype was observed at least ten times. The rearrangement links TRBV10-3 to TRBJ2-7; 9 nucleotides match TRBD2. The CDR3 contains 16 residues. Trimming took 3 bases from V and 2 from J; bases not matched to a gene: 8. Per the germline V gene, CDR1 is ENHRY and CDR2 is SYGVKD. Here the CDR3 DNA reads TGTGCCATCAGTGATCGGGCTAGCGGGGAACCCTACGAGCAGTACTTC. Translated: CAISDRASGEPYEQYF.